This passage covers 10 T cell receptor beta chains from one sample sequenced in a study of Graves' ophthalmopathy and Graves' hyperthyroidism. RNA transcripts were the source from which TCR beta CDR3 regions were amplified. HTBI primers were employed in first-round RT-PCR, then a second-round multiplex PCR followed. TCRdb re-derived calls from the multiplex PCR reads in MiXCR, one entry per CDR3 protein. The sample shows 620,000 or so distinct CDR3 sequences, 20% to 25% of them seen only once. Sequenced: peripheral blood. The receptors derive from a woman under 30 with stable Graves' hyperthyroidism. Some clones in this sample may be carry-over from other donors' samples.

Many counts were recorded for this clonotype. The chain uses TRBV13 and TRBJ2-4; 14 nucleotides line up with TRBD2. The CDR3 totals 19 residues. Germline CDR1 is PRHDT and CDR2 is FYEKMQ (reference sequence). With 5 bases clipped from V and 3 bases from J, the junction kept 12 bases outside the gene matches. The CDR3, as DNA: TGTGCCAGCAGCGAACGAAAGGGACTAGCGGGGGTGGACAAAAACATTCAGTACTTC. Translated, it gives CASSERKGLAGVDKNIQYF. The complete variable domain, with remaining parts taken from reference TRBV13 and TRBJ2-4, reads AAGVIQSPRHLIKEKRETATLKCYPIPRHDTVYWYQQGPGQDPQFLISFYEKMQSDKGSIPDRFSAQQFSDYHSELNMSSLELGDSALYFCASSERKGLAGVDKNIQYFGAGTRLSVL.

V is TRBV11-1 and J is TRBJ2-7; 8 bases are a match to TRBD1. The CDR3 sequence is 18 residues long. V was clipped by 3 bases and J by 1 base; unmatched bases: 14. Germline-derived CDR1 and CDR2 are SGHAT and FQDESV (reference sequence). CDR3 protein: CASSFNPFLGTGSYEQYF. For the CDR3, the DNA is TGTGCCAGCAGCTTCAACCCCTTTCTCGGGACAGGATCCTACGAGCAGTACTTC.

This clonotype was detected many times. The CDR3 region is CASSLPDNQPQHF. CDR3 nucleotides: TGTGCCAGCAGTTTACCCGATAATCAGCCCCAGCATTTT. The J gene is TRBJ1-5, the V gene TRBV28, with D unclear. V lost 2 bases and J 4 bases, leaving 6 bases between the germline ends. Germline values: CDR1 MDHEN, CDR2 SYDVKM. The CDR3 consists of 13 residues.

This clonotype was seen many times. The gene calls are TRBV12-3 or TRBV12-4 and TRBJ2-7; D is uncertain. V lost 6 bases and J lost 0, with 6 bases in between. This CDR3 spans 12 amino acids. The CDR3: CASSVDSYEQYF. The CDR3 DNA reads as TGTGCCAGCAGCGTCGACTCCTACGAGCAGTACTTC.

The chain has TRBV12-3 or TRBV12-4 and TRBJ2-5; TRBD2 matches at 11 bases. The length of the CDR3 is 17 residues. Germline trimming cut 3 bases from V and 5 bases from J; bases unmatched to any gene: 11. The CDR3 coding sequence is TGTGCCAGCAGTTTTAGTAGCGGGGGGGCGTATTTTGAGACCCAGTACTTC. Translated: CASSFSSGGAYFETQYF.

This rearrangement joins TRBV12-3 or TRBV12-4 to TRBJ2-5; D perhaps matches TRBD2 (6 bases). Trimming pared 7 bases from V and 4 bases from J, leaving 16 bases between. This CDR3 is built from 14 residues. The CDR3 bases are TGTGCCAGCACCGACACTGCCGGGGGAGAGACCCAGTACTTC. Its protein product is CASTDTAGGETQYF.

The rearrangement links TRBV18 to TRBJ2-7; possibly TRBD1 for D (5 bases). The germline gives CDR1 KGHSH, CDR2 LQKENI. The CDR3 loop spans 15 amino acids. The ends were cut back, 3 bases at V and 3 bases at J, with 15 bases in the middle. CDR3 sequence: CASSPGAMGRYEQYF. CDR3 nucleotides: TGTGCCAGCTCACCCGGCGCGATGGGGCGCTACGAGCAGTACTTC.

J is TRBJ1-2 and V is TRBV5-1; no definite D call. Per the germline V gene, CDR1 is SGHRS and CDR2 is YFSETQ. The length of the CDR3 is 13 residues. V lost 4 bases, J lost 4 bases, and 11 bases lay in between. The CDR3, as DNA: TGCGCCAGCAGCCTATCGGACGTCTATGGCTACACCTTC. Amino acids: CASSLSDVYGYTF.

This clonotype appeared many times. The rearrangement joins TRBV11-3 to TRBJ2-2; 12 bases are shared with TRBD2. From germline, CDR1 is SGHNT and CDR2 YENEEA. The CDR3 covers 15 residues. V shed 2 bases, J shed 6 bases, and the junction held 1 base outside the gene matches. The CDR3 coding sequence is TGTGCCAGCAGCTTACTAGCGGGAGGGCCCGGGGAGCTGTTTTTT. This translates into CASSLLAGGPGELFF.

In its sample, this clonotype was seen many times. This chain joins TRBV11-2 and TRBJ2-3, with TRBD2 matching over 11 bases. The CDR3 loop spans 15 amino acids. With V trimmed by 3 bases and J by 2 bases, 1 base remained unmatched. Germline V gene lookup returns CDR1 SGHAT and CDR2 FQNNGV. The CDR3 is CASSLTSGNTDTQYF. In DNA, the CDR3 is TGTGCCAGCAGCTTGACTAGCGGGAACACAGATACGCAGTATTTT. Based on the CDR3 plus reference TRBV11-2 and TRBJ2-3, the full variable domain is EAGVAQSPRYKIIEKRQSVAFWCNPISGHATLYWYQQILGQGPKLLIQFQNNGVVDDSQLPKDRFSAERLKGVDSTLKIQPAKLEDSAVYLCASSLTSGNTDTQYFGPGTRLTVL.